This T cell receptor (beta chain) was recorded in a study of T cell responses to AZD1222 COVID-19 vaccine. Whole-study results and caveats: Repertoires were obtained solely post-peak T cell response. Spike-wide vaccine-associated CD4 TCRs dominated at 160-218 and 743-854.

Data came from immunoSEQ multiplex PCR; TCRdb stores just in-frame clones and leaves some out. The table records 150,000 to 200,000 clones, about 91% of them present only once. Deletions cut 7 bases from V and 5 bases from J, with 14 bases between. Per the germline V gene, CDR1 is MDHEN and CDR2 is SYDVKM. CDR3 size: 13 residues. As regards this clone: The antigen is not known.

This specimen consisted of peripheral blood, obtained on day 0 of AZD1222 vaccination. The chain links TRBV28 to TRBJ1-2, with TRBD1 as a possible D gene (5 bases). This receptor was obtained from an adult in good health. CDR3 in DNA: TGTGCCAGCACCCTCCCCACAGGATATGGCTACACCTTC. Protein: CASTLPTGYGYTF.